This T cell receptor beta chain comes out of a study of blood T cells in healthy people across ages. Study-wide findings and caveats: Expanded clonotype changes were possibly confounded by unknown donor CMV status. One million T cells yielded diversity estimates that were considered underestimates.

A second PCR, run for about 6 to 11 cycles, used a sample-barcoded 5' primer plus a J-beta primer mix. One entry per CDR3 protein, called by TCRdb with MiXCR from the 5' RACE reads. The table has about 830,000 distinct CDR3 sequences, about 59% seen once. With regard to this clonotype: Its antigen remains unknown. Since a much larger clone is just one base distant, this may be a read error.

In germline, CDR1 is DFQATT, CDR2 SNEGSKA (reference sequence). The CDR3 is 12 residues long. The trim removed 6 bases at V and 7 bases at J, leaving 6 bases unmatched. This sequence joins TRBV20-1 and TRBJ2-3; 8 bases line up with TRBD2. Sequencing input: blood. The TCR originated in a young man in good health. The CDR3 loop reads CSAGGGHYTQYF. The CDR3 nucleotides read TGCAGTGCCGGGGGGGGGCACTATACGCAGTATTTT.